This T cell receptor (beta chain) was recovered during a study of blood T cells in healthy people across ages. The second PCR ran roughly 7 to 11 cycles with a sample-barcoded 5' primer and J-beta primers. TCRdb reanalysed the 5' RACE reads using MiXCR and keeps one entry per CDR3 protein. The table records about 1.7 million distinct CDR3 sequences, under 30% of them present only once. Per sample, no less than 5 micrograms of total RNA were extracted. Germline-derived CDR1 and CDR2 are SQVTM and ANQGSEA. The length of the CDR3 is 15 residues. After removal of 3 bases from V and 2 bases from J, the junction contained 8 bases not matched to a gene.

Material: blood. The chain carries TRBV29-1 and TRBJ2-7; 9 positions agree with TRBD1. The sequence was collected from a woman aged 25-40 years in good health. CDR3 region: CSVDTFGTGTYEQYF. In nucleotides, the CDR3 is TGCAGCGTTGATACTTTCGGGACAGGGACCTACGAGCAGTACTTC.